These 27 T cell receptor beta chains were sequenced from one sample in a study of blood T cell repertoires in COVID-19. Measured with immunoSEQ multiplex PCR; TCRdb has only the in-frame clones, and not every one. The data show about 370,000 clones, 80% to 90% seen once. The sequenced material came from PBMCs or T cells enriched from blood (not recorded which). Every receptor here comes from a man aged 18 to 29 who had recovered from COVID-19.

The rearrangement uses TRBV6-5 and TRBJ1-4; TRBD1 aligns across 9 bases. The CDR3 sequence is 12 residues long. Per germline, CDR1 MNHEY and CDR2 SVGAGI. The CDR3 DNA reads TGTGCGAGCGGACAGGGGTATGAAAAACTGTTTTTT. This sequence encodes CASGQGYEKLFF.

This chain uses TRBV19 with TRBJ2-5; TRBD1 matches at 7 bases. The CDR3 covers 14 residues. The J segment lost 2 bases and the V segment lost 8 bases, leaving 8 bases of the junction unmatched. Germline CDR1 LNHDA, CDR2 SQIVND (reference sequence). This CDR3 is CASRRTGLQETQYF. DNA for the CDR3: TGTGCCAGTCGTCGGACAGGCCTACAAGAGACCCAGTACTTC.

The chain recombines TRBV14 with TRBJ1-2; the match to TRBD1 covers 8 bases. Germline V gene sequence: CDR1 SGHDN, CDR2 FVKESK. The trim removed 4 bases at V and 1 base at J, leaving 5 bases unmatched. This CDR3 is built from 15 residues. The CDR3 coding sequence is TGTGCCAGCAGCCCCCGACAGGGGAGTAACTATGGCTACACCTTC. Its protein is CASSPRQGSNYGYTF.

The chain is built from TRBV28 and TRBJ1-1; TRBD1 matches 7 bases. V was clipped by 8 bases and J by 1 base; unmatched bases: 4. This CDR3 spans 13 amino acids. Germline assignment: CDR1 MDHEN and CDR2 SYDVKM. The CDR3 is CASLDRANTEAFF. Here the CDR3 DNA reads TGTGCCAGCCTAGACAGGGCGAACACTGAAGCTTTCTTT.

This clone was recorded only once. This chain connects TRBV27 to TRBJ1-2, with a weak D call TRBD1 (6 bases). The CDR3 is 13 residues long. Trimming took off 6 bases at V and 5 bases at J, with 13 bases between the two ends. CDR1 is MNHEY and CDR2 is SMNVEV in the germline V gene (reference sequence). The CDR3 DNA is TGTGCCAGCAGACCTCAGGGGCTATATGGCTACACCTTC. Protein product: CASRPQGLYGYTF.

The rearrangement links TRBV3-1 (or the pseudogene TRBV3-2) to TRBJ1-4, with a tentative D call TRBD1 (6 bases). The germline V gene has CDR1 LGHDT and CDR2 YNNKEL (reference sequence). V lost 3 bases to trimming and J lost 3 bases, with 14 bases between them. The CDR3 loop spans 16 amino acids. The DNA for the CDR3 is TGTGCCAGCAGCCATATCAGCGAGGGGGCTAATGAAAAACTGTTTTTT. It codes for CASSHISEGANEKLFF.

The V gene is TRBV27, the J gene TRBJ2-3; maybe TRBD2 (6 bases). Germline values: CDR1 MNHEY, CDR2 SMNVEV (reference sequence). The CDR3 runs 15 residues. The germline V and J ends were trimmed by 3 bases and 0 bases, with 10 bases remaining between them. This chain's CDR3 is CASSLEGSSTDTQYF. For the CDR3, the DNA is TGTGCCAGCAGTTTGGAGGGGTCTAGCACAGATACGCAGTATTTT.

This sequence joins TRBV9 and TRBJ2-1; TRBD2 is a possible D gene (6 bases). The germline V and J ends were trimmed by 3 bases and 8 bases, with 18 bases remaining between them. The CDR3 spans 15 residues. Germline CDR1 is SGDLS and CDR2 is YYNGEE. The CDR3 bases are TGTGCCAGCAGCGAGGGTGGGGCTAGCGCGTATGAGCAGTTCTTC. Residues: CASSEGGASAYEQFF.

The chain has TRBV28 and TRBJ2-5; D is uncertain. Per the germline V gene, CDR1 is MDHEN and CDR2 is SYDVKM. The V end was cut by 7 bases, the J end by 5 bases, with 11 bases between. The CDR3 is 12 residues long. The CDR3 DNA sequence: TGTGCCAGCACAGGTGCCCCGGAGACCCAGTACTTC. This sequence encodes CASTGAPETQYF.

This rearrangement joins TRBV9 to TRBJ2-2; D perhaps matches TRBD1 (5 bases). CDR1 and CDR2 from the germline V gene are SGDLS and YYNGEE. The CDR3 runs 14 residues. V lost 3 bases, J lost 4 bases, and 10 bases lay in between. The CDR3 DNA sequence: TGTGCCAGCAGCGGGGGCGGCCCCACCGGGGAGCTGTTTTTT. It yields the protein CASSGGGPTGELFF. Variable domain in full (rest from reference TRBV9 and TRBJ2-2): DSGVTQTPKHLITATGQRVTLRCSPRSGDLSVYWYQQSLDQGLQFLIQYYNGEERAKGNILERFSAQQFPDLHSELNLSSLELGDSALYFCASSGGGPTGELFFGEGSRLTVL.

In its sample, this clone was seen a few times. V gene TRBV6-1 combines with J gene TRBJ1-5; no clear D gene. Trimming removed 2 bases at V and 4 bases at J, with 6 bases between. The length of the CDR3 is 13 residues. Germline V gene data show CDR1 as MNHNS and CDR2 as SASEGT. The DNA of the CDR3 is TGTGCCAGCAGTGAACTAAGAAATCAGCCCCAGCATTTT. It codes for CASSELRNQPQHF.

Regarding this clone: Mismatch with germline at one junction end may stem from a read error. The chain employs TRBV28 and TRBJ2-7; the D gene is possibly TRBD1 (6 bases). The germline V gene has CDR1 MDHEN and CDR2 SYDVKM. CDR3 size: 12 residues. For the CDR3, the DNA is TGTGCCAGCAGCCTTGGGACACCGCAGATCCACTTC. Its protein product is CASSLGTPQIHF.

The chain is built from TRBV27 and TRBJ1-4; 8 bases fit TRBD1. This CDR3 has 17 residues. The junction had 12 bases not matched to a gene; V was cut back by 6 bases and J by 3 bases. CDR1 MNHEY and CDR2 SMNVEV come from the germline V gene (reference sequence). The CDR3, as DNA: TGTGCCAGCAGCAAGTACAGGGGGGAGACATCTAATGAAAAACTGTTTTTT. Translation gives CASSKYRGETSNEKLFF.

The V and J genes are TRBV3-1 (or the pseudogene TRBV3-2) and TRBJ1-5; D might be TRBD1 (6 bases). This CDR3 region has 16 residues. V was pared by 6 bases and J by 1 base, with 16 bases between. CDR1 LGHDT and CDR2 YNNKEL come from the germline V gene (reference sequence). Here the CDR3 DNA reads TGTGCCAGCAGAGATAATAGGGGGGGGAGCAATCAGCCCCAGCATTTT. It encodes CASRDNRGGSNQPQHF.

The gene calls are TRBV18 and TRBJ1-1, with D perhaps matching TRBD1 (5 bases). Trimming removed 8 bases from V and 1 base from J, with 14 bases in between. The germline V gene has CDR1 KGHSH and CDR2 LQKENI. This CDR3 region has 14 residues. CDR3: CASRGGLQNTEAFF. CDR3 in DNA: TGTGCCAGCCGGGGGGGACTTCAGAACACTGAAGCTTTCTTT.

The chain has TRBV4-3 and TRBJ2-6, with a possible D match to TRBD1 (5 bases). The V gene's germline CDR1 is LGHNA and CDR2 YSLEER. V was clipped by 0 bases and J by 4 bases, with 22 bases between them. CDR3 length: 20 amino acids. Here the CDR3 reads CASSQDGPPTVAGGANVLTF. CDR3 nucleotide sequence: TGCGCCAGCAGCCAAGATGGCCCCCCGACAGTGGCCGGAGGGGCCAACGTCCTGACTTTC.

The chain carries TRBV4-1 and TRBJ1-2; D is ambiguous. The V end was cut by 0 bases, the J end by 4 bases, with 9 bases between. This CDR3 has 14 amino acids. Per germline, CDR1 MGHRA and CDR2 YSYEKL. CDR3: CASSQDARGYGYTF. CDR3 DNA sequence: TGCGCCAGCAGCCAAGATGCCCGGGGCTATGGCTACACCTTC.

CDR3 sequence (DNA): TGTGCCAGTAACCTCCTCGGGACAGACTATGGCTACACCTTC. This sequence encodes CASNLLGTDYGYTF. The V gene is TRBV19, the J gene TRBJ1-2; 7 positions agree with TRBD1. The V gene end was trimmed by 7 bases and the J gene end by 3 bases; junction bases not matched to a gene: 8. The CDR3 totals 14 residues. Germline V CDR1 and CDR2: LNHDA, SQIVND (reference sequence).

The genes are TRBV2 and TRBJ1-6; 7 bases fit TRBD1. The CDR3 extends over 14 amino acids. Germline V lookup: CDR1 SNHLY, CDR2 FYNNEI. Germline trimming cut 11 bases from V and 5 bases from J; bases unmatched to any gene: 9. CDR3 nucleotide sequence: TGTGCCTGCAATAAGGGACAGAATAATTCACCCCTCCACTTT. This translates into CACNKGQNNSPLHF.

The chain joins TRBV5-1 to TRBJ2-2, with TRBD1 identical over 10 bases. This CDR3 comprises 16 residues. The trim removed 3 bases at V and 4 bases at J, leaving 6 bases unmatched. Germline V gives CDR1 SGHRS, CDR2 YFSETQ. The CDR3 nucleotides are TGCGCCAGCAGCTCCGGGACAGGGGCCGGCACCGGGGAGCTGTTTTTT. It yields the protein CASSSGTGAGTGELFF.

V gene TRBV10-3 combines with J gene TRBJ2-1; a weak D match, TRBD2 (5 bases). Trimming pared 0 bases from V and 13 bases from J, leaving 19 bases between. The CDR3 is 15 amino acids. The V gene's germline CDR1 is ENHRY and CDR2 SYGVKD. The CDR3 DNA is TGTGCCATCAGTGAGTCGAAGGAGTGGGAGTATACCCAGTTCTTC. It codes for CAISESKEWEYTQFF.

The chain uses TRBV11-2 and TRBJ2-3; TRBD2 matches 12 bases. The ends lost 5 bases at V and 8 bases at J; junction bases unmatched: 20. Germline CDR1 SGHAT, CDR2 FQNNGV. The length of the CDR3 is 19 residues. The CDR3 DNA reads as TGTGCCAGCAGCAAAAAAGGCCCAGGCGTGTCTAGCGGGAGGGGTACGCAGTATTTT. Translation gives CASSKKGPGVSSGRGTQYF.

The V gene is TRBV4-3, the J gene TRBJ1-2; D is ambiguous. There are 16 residues in the CDR3. CDR1 is LGHNA, CDR2 YSLEER, per germline. The V end was cut by 1 base, the J end by 5 bases, with 17 bases between. The DNA for the CDR3 is TGCGCCAGCAGCCAAGGGATGGTGGCAGGAGGATATGGCTACACCTTC. Protein sequence: CASSQGMVAGGYGYTF.

This clone was seen only once. The rearrangement joins TRBV9 to TRBJ2-7; maybe TRBD1 (6 bases). The CDR3 sequence is 14 residues long. Germline CDR1 is SGDLS and CDR2 is YYNGEE. The germline V and J ends were trimmed by 3 bases and 9 bases, with 19 bases remaining between them. CDR3 residues: CASSAGQGYVGQYF. The CDR3, as DNA: TGTGCCAGCAGCGCCGGCCAGGGGTACGTAGGGCAGTACTTC.

In DNA, the CDR3 is TGTGCCAGCAGTCCCCTGACAGCCGTGCCGGGCTACACCTTC. It codes for CASSPLTAVPGYTF. The chain carries TRBV27 and TRBJ1-2; D is perhaps TRBD1 (5 bases). The CDR3 extends over 14 amino acids. Germline CDR1 MNHEY, CDR2 SMNVEV (reference sequence). V was pared by 5 bases and J by 8 bases, with 18 bases between.

A few counts support this clone. This chain joins TRBV3-1 (or the pseudogene TRBV3-2) and TRBJ2-1, with TRBD2 identical over 11 bases. J gave up 9 bases and V 7 bases, and 8 bases lay outside the gene matches. Germline loops: CDR1 LGHDT, CDR2 YNNKEL (reference sequence). This CDR3 has 14 residues. CDR3 in amino acids: CASTLAGGRPEQFF. The CDR3 coding sequence is TGTGCCAGCACTTTAGCGGGGGGGCGCCCTGAGCAGTTCTTC.

This clone has a single count. The rearrangement uses TRBV24-1 and TRBJ2-7; the match to TRBD1 covers 10 bases. Germline loops: CDR1 KGHDR, CDR2 SFDVKD. This CDR3 contains 15 residues. The V segment lost 3 bases and the J segment 5 bases; nucleotides outside the gene matches: 6. CDR3 region: CATSDGQGGMDEQYF. The DNA for the CDR3 is TGTGCCACCAGTGATGGACAGGGGGGTATGGACGAGCAGTACTTC.